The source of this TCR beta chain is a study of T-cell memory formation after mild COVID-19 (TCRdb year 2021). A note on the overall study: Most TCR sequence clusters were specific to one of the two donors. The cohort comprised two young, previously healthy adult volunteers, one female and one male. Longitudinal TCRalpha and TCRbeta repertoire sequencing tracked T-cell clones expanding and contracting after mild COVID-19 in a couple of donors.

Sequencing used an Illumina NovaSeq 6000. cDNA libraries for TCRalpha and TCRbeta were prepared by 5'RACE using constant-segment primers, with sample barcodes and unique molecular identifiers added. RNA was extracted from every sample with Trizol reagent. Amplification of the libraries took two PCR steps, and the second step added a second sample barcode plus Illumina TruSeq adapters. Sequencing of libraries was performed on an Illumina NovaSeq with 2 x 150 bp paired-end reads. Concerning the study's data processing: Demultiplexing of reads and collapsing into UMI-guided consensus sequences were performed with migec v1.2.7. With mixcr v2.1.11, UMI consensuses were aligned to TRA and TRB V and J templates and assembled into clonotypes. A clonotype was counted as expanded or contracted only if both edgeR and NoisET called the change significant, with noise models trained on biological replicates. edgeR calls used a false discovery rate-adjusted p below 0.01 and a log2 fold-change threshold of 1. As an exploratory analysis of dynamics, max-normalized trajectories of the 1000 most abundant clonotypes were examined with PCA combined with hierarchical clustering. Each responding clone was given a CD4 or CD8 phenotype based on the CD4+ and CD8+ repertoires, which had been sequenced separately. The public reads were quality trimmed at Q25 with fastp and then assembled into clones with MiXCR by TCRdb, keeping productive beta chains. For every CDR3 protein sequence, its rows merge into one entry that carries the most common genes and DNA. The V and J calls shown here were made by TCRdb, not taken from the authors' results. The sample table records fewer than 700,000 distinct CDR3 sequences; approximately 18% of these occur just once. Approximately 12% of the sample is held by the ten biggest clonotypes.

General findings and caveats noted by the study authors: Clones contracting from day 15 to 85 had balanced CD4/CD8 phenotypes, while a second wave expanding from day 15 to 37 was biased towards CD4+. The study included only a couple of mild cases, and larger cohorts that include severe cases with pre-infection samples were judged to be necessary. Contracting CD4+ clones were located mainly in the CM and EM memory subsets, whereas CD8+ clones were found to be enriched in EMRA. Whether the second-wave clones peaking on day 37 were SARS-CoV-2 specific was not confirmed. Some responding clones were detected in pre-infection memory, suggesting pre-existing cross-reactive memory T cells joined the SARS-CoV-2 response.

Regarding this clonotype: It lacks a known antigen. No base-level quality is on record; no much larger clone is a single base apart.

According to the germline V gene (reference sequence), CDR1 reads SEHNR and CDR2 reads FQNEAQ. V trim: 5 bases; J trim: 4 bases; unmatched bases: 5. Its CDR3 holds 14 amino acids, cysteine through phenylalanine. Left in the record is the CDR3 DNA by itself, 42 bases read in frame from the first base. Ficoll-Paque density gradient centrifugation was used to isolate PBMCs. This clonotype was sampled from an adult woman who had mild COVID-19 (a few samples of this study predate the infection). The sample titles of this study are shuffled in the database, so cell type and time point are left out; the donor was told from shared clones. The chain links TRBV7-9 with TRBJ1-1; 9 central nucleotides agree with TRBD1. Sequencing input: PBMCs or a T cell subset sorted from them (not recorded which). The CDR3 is CASSADRGSTEAFF. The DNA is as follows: TGTGCCAGCAGCGCCGACAGGGGGTCCACTGAAGCTTTCTTT.